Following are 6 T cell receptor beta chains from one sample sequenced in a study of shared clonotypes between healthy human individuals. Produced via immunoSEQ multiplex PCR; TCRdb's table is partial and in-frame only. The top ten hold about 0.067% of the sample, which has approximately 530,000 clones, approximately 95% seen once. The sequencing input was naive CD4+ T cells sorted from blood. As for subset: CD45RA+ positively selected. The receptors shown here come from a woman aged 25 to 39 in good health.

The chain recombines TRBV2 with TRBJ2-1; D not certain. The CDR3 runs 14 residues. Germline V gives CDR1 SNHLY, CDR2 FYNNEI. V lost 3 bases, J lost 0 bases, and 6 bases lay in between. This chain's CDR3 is CASSESSSYNEQFF. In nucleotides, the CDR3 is TGTGCCAGCAGTGAGAGTAGCTCCTACAATGAGCAGTTCTTC.

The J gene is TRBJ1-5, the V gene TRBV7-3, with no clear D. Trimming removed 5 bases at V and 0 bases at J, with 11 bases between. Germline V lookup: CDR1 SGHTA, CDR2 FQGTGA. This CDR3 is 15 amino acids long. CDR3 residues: CASSPIGYSNQPQHF. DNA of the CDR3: TGTGCCAGCAGCCCAATCGGGTATAGCAATCAGCCCCAGCATTTT.

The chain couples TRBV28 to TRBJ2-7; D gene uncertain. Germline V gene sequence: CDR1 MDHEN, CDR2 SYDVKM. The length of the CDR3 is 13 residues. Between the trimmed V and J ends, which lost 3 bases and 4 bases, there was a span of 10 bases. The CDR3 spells CASSFPAVYEQYF. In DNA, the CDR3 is TGTGCCAGCAGTTTCCCCGCCGTATACGAGCAGTACTTC.

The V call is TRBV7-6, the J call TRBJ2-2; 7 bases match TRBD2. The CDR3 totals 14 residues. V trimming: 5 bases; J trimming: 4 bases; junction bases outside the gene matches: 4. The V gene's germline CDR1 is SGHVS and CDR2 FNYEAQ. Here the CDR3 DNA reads TGTGCCAGCAGCCCATCGGGGGGCACCGGGGAGCTGTTTTTT. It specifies CASSPSGGTGELFF.

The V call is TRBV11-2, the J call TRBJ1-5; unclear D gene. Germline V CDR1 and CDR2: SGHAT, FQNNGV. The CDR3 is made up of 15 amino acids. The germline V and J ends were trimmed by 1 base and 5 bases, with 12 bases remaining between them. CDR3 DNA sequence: TGTGCCAGCAGCTTAGGCTCAGGAGTTTATCAGCCCCAGCATTTT. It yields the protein CASSLGSGVYQPQHF.

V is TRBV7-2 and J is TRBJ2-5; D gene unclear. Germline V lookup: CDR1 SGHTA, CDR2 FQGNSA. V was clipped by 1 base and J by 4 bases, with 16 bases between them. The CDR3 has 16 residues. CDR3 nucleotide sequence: TGTGCCAGCAGCTTAGTTCCCTCCGTCGGCGGAGAGACCCAGTACTTC. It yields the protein CASSLVPSVGGETQYF. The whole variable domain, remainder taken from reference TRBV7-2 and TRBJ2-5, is GAGVSQSPSNKVTEKGKDVELRCDPISGHTALYWYRQSLGQGLEFLIYFQGNSAPDKSGLPSDRFSAERTGGSVSTLTIQRTQQEDSAVYLCASSLVPSVGGETQYFGPGTRLLVL.